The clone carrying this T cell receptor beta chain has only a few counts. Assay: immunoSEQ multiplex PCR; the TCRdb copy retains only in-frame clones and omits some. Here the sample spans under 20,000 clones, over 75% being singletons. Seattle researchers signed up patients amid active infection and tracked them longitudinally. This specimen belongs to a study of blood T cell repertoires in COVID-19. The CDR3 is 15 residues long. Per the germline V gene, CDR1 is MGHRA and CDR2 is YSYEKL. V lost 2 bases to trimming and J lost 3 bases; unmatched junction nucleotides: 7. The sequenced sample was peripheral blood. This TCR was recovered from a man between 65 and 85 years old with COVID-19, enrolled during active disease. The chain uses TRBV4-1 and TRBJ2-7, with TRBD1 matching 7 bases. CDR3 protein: CASSQSLGQFYEQYF. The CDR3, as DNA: TGCGCCAGCAGCCAATCGTTGGGACAGTTCTACGAGCAGTACTTC.